The clone carrying this T cell receptor beta chain was counted a single time. This sample is drawn from a study of blood T cell repertoires in COVID-19. As for the study in general: Collection of acute and convalescent COVID-19 samples took place in the United States, Italy and Spain. PBMCs, B-cell-depleted T cells, or T cells provided the cDNA or gDNA that made up the material.

V shed 1 base and J shed 5 bases, with 6 bases lying between them. CDR1 is SGHVS and CDR2 is FQNEAQ in the germline V gene. CDR3 length: 13 amino acids. How the authors handled the data: Estimation of nucleated cell counts was performed using reference gene primer amplification. TCRdb's copy holds only in-frame clones and misses some; the assay was immunoSEQ multiplex PCR. From that table come the V and J calls and clone size; the DNA was used to work out D and trimming. The sample carries roughly 190,000 clones, 90% recorded once. The genes are TRBV7-8 and TRBJ2-1; D uncertain. Source material: peripheral blood. The TCR originated in a man aged 45-65 years with acute or convalescent COVID-19. The CDR3 bases are TGTGCCAGCAGCTTAGGGGCAGACAATGAGCAGTTCTTC. Its translation: CASSLGADNEQFF.